The 21 T cell receptor beta chains listed next were all sequenced from one sample in a study of cytomegalovirus exposure and HLA in healthy donors. PCR employed 60 Vbeta and 13 Jbeta primers. Assay used: immunoSEQ multiplex PCR; TCRdb lists only in-frame clones, some missing. This sample has around 110,000 clones; approximately 76% occur once, and the top ten carry about 2%. Sequencing was done on a sample of PBMCs. The receptors shown here come from a man younger than 35 in good health and CMV-seronegative.

The gene calls are TRBV7-9 and TRBJ2-7, with D uncertain. Trimming cost V 3 bases and J 0 bases, with 9 bases left between them. This CDR3 has 14 amino acids. Germline CDR1 and CDR2: SEHNR and FQNEAQ (reference sequence). Here the CDR3 reads CASSFESSSYEQYF. CDR3 nucleotide sequence: TGTGCCAGCAGCTTCGAGTCAAGCTCCTACGAGCAGTACTTC.

This clone was picked up a small number of times. This chain uses TRBV6-6 with TRBJ2-5, with a tentative D call TRBD2 (5 bases). CDR1 is MNHNY, CDR2 SVGAGI, per germline (reference sequence). V lost 2 bases and J lost 3, with 10 bases in between. The CDR3 sequence is 14 residues long. The CDR3 reads CASSYDGGEETQYF. CDR3 in DNA: TGTGCCAGCAGTTACGATGGAGGAGAAGAGACCCAGTACTTC.

This clone has a handful of counts. This chain joins TRBV20-1 and TRBJ2-1; D not resolved. The V gene's germline CDR1 is DFQATT and CDR2 SNEGSKA (reference sequence). The V end was cut by 3 bases, the J end by 12 bases, with 12 bases between. This CDR3 region has 11 residues. For the CDR3, the DNA is TGCAGTGCTAGTGCTGGTTCGGTGCAGTTCTTC. It yields the protein CSASAGSVQFF.

The chain links TRBV28 to TRBJ2-4; TRBD2 agrees at 9 bases. V gave up 3 bases and J gave up 6 bases; unmatched junction bases: 3. The CDR3 runs 14 residues. CDR1 and CDR2 from the germline V gene are MDHEN and SYDVKM. The CDR3 spells CASSLRGGANIQYF. In nucleotides, the CDR3 is TGTGCCAGCAGTTTGCGGGGGGGTGCAAACATTCAGTACTTC.

The genes are TRBV19 and TRBJ1-2; D gene unclear. The CDR3 sequence is 12 residues long. The germline CDR1 and CDR2 sequences are LNHDA and SQIVND (reference sequence). The V end was cut by 7 bases, the J end by 2 bases, with 8 bases between. The DNA of the CDR3 is TGTGCCAGTAATCGAGGAAACTATGGCTACACCTTC. Protein: CASNRGNYGYTF.

This rearrangement joins TRBV7-3 to TRBJ2-1; D unclear. The V end was cut by 5 bases, the J end by 1 base, with 12 bases between. The CDR3 runs to 15 residues. In germline, CDR1 is SGHTA, CDR2 FQGTGA. The CDR3 region has the DNA TGTGCCAGCAGCCAATCTTCTACGTCCTACAATGAGCAGTTCTTC. This codes for CASSQSSTSYNEQFF. The full variable domain, in which reference TRBV7-3 and TRBJ2-1 provide the parts outside the CDR3, is GAGVSQTPSNKVTEKGKYVELRCDPISGHTALYWYRQSLGQGPEFLIYFQGTGAADDSGLPNDRFFAVRPEGSVSTLKIQRTERGDSAVYLCASSQSSTSYNEQFFGPGTRLTVL.

This clone occurred once. The genes are TRBV5-1 and TRBJ2-1, with a possible D match to TRBD1 (5 bases). The V gene's germline CDR1 is SGHRS and CDR2 YFSETQ. V dropped 0 bases and J dropped 9 bases, with 13 bases sitting between them. The CDR3 covers 14 residues. CDR3 nucleotides: TGCGCCAGCAGCTTGGCAGGGCCGATAAGTGAGCAGTTCTTC. This sequence encodes CASSLAGPISEQFF.

This clone was picked up one time. The rearrangement links TRBV5-4 to TRBJ1-4, with a weak D call TRBD1 (6 bases). Germline V lookup: CDR1 SGHNT, CDR2 YYREEE (reference sequence). Between the trimmed V and J ends, which lost 4 bases and 4 bases, there was a span of 11 bases. This CDR3 is built from 14 residues. The chain's CDR3 is CASSTQGNNEKLFF. In nucleotides, the CDR3 is TGTGCCAGCAGCACCCAGGGGAATAATGAAAAACTGTTTTTT.

J is TRBJ2-3 and V is TRBV19, with 7 bases fitting TRBD2. CDR1 LNHDA and CDR2 SQIVND come from the germline V gene (reference sequence). Germline trimming cut 11 bases from V and 2 bases from J; bases unmatched to any gene: 4. The CDR3 is made up of 12 amino acids. The CDR3 loop reads CASRGNTDTQYF. Here the CDR3 DNA reads TGTGCCTCGCGGGGGAACACAGATACGCAGTATTTT. Looking up the rest from reference TRBV19 and TRBJ2-3 gives the full variable domain: DGGITQSPKYLFRKEGQNVTLSCEQNLNHDAMYWYRQDPGQGLRLIYYSQIVNDFQKGDIAEGYSVSREKKESFPLTVTSAQKNPTAFYLCASRGNTDTQYFGPGTRLTVL.

The chain couples TRBV4-2 to TRBJ2-2; 11 nucleotides match TRBD1. The CDR3 has 16 residues. Germline V gene sequence: CDR1 LGHNA, CDR2 YNFKEQ. This chain's CDR3 is CASGQGGGPNTGELFF. Here the CDR3 DNA reads TGTGCGTCGGGACAGGGGGGGGGACCGAACACCGGGGAGCTGTTTTTT.

The chain combines TRBV7-2 with TRBJ2-7; D not certain. There are 14 residues in the CDR3. Trimming shortened V by 1 base and J by 6 bases, and 13 bases separated the two germline ends. Germline assignment: CDR1 SGHTA and CDR2 FQGNSA. In DNA form, the CDR3 reads TGTGCCAGCAGCTTAGACGGGTTCCGGAGCGAGCAGTACTTC. It is translated as CASSLDGFRSEQYF. Full variable domain (missing parts from reference TRBV7-2 and TRBJ2-7): GAGVSQSPSNKVTEKGKDVELRCDPISGHTALYWYRQSLGQGLEFLIYFQGNSAPDKSGLPSDRFSAERTGGSVSTLTIQRTQQEDSAVYLCASSLDGFRSEQYFGPGTRLTVT.

This clone was detected only once. The chain recombines TRBV7-2 with TRBJ1-5, with 7 positions matching TRBD1. Trimming removed 5 bases from V and 5 bases from J; junction bases left unmatched: 6. Germline V CDR1 and CDR2: SGHTA, FQGNSA. The length of the CDR3 is 14 residues. The CDR3 nucleotides are TGTGCCAGCAGCCCCCGGACAGGAGATCAGCCCCAGCATTTT. Amino acid sequence: CASSPRTGDQPQHF. The full variable domain, with the rest looked up from reference TRBV7-2 and TRBJ1-5, is GAGVSQSPSNKVTEKGKDVELRCDPISGHTALYWYRQSLGQGLEFLIYFQGNSAPDKSGLPSDRFSAERTGGSVSTLTIQRTQQEDSAVYLCASSPRTGDQPQHFGDGTRLSIL.

This rearrangement joins TRBV4-3 to TRBJ2-2; a weak D match, TRBD1 (5 bases). The CDR3 runs to 15 residues. V was trimmed by 3 bases and J by 4 bases, leaving 12 bases between them. CDR1 and CDR2 (germline): LGHNA, YSLEER. The CDR3: CASSHAQGFTGELFF. The CDR3 DNA reads as TGCGCCAGCAGCCATGCTCAGGGTTTCACCGGGGAGCTGTTTTTT.

V usage is TRBV5-6 and J usage is TRBJ1-1; no firm D call. This CDR3 spans 11 amino acids. V lost 1 base, J lost 5 bases, and 3 bases lay in between. Per germline, CDR1 SGHDT and CDR2 YYEEEE. The CDR3 is CASSLRTEAFF. CDR3 in DNA: TGTGCCAGCAGCTTGCGGACTGAAGCTTTCTTT. Complete variable domain (other parts from reference TRBV5-6 and TRBJ1-1): DAGVTQSPTHLIKTRGQQVTLRCSPKSGHDTVSWYQQALGQGPQFIFQYYEEEERQRGNFPDRFSGHQFPNYSSELNVNALLLGDSALYLCASSLRTEAFFGQGTRLTVV.

This rearrangement joins TRBV18 to TRBJ2-3, with a tentative D call TRBD2 (5 bases). The germline V and J ends were trimmed by 3 bases and 0 bases, with 13 bases remaining between them. Per germline, CDR1 KGHSH and CDR2 LQKENI. There are 16 residues in the CDR3. The CDR3 DNA sequence: TGTGCCAGCTCACCCGGCGGGTCGGCTAGCACAGATACGCAGTATTTT. It codes for CASSPGGSASTDTQYF. Supplemented by reference TRBV18 and TRBJ2-3, the full variable domain reads NAGVMQNPRHLVRRRGQEARLRCSPMKGHSHVYWYRQLPEEGLKFMVYLQKENIIDESGMPKERFSAEFPKEGPSILRIQQVVRGDSAAYFCASSPGGSASTDTQYFGPGTRLTVL.

The V call is TRBV5-1, the J call TRBJ2-5, with 8 bases aligning to TRBD2. The germline CDR1 and CDR2 sequences are SGHRS and YFSETQ. The CDR3 loop spans 16 amino acids. Trimming removed 6 bases from V and 7 bases from J; junction bases left unmatched: 17. The chain's CDR3 is CASNLFPGLEGGTQYF. The CDR3, as DNA: TGCGCCAGCAATCTTTTCCCGGGACTAGAAGGTGGGACCCAGTACTTC.

The V and J genes are TRBV10-3 and TRBJ1-6, with 8 bases identical to TRBD1. The CDR3 totals 14 residues. V lost 7 bases to trimming and J lost 7 bases; unmatched junction nucleotides: 6. Germline values: CDR1 ENHRY, CDR2 SYGVKD. The CDR3 nucleotides are TGTGCCATCACAGGGGGCGAAGGAAATTCACCCCTCCACTTT. It translates to CAITGGEGNSPLHF.

This clone showed up just a few times. This sequence joins TRBV6-5 and TRBJ2-1; D is perhaps TRBD2 (7 bases). Germline loops: CDR1 MNHEY, CDR2 SVGAGI. The CDR3 is 15 amino acids. V lost 8 bases and J 4 bases, leaving 18 bases between the germline ends. In DNA, the CDR3 is TGTGCCAGCCGAGGCGAGGGGGGGAGTTACAATGAGCAGTTCTTC. Translation: CASRGEGGSYNEQFF.

The chain joins TRBV28 to TRBJ1-5; D gene unclear. V lost 10 bases and J 0 bases, leaving 10 bases between the germline ends. In germline, CDR1 is MDHEN, CDR2 SYDVKM. The CDR3 loop spans 13 amino acids. Here the CDR3 DNA reads TGTGCCACCCTGGGCGATAGCAATCAGCCCCAGCATTTT. It yields the protein CATLGDSNQPQHF. Variable domain in full (rest from reference TRBV28 and TRBJ1-5): DVKVTQSSRYLVKRTGEKVFLECVQDMDHENMFWYRQDPGLGLRLIYFSYDVKMKEKGDIPEGYSVSREKKERFSLILESASTNQTSMYLCATLGDSNQPQHFGDGTRLSIL.

V gene TRBV30 combines with J gene TRBJ2-7; 8 bases agree with TRBD1. This CDR3 spans 13 amino acids. Trimming took 8 bases from V and 5 from J; bases not matched to a gene: 11. In germline, CDR1 is GTSNPN, CDR2 SVGIG (reference sequence). The CDR3 loop reads CATRGQGAHEQYF. In DNA, the CDR3 is TGTGCCACGAGGGGGCAGGGGGCTCACGAGCAGTACTTC.

The chain combines TRBV15 with TRBJ2-7; the D is unclear. Trimming stripped 0 bases from V and 5 bases from J, with 14 bases between. This CDR3 has 15 amino acids. Germline V gene sequence: CDR1 LNHNV, CDR2 YYDKDF (reference sequence). In nucleotides, the CDR3 is TGTGCCACCAGCAGAGATCCCGGTCCCACCAACGAGCAGTACTTC. Translation gives CATSRDPGPTNEQYF.